These 20 T cell receptor beta chains were sequenced from one sample in a study of response to subunit inactivated influenza vaccine. TCRdb redid the calling of the RT-PCR reads with MiXCR, one entry per CDR3 protein. Among about 620,000 distinct CDR3 sequences listed, over 9.5% were seen once. The material was PBMCs from blood, obtained on the day of vaccination. These TCRs come from a man aged 45-60 years who received an inactivated influenza vaccine.

The rearrangement joins TRBV6-1 to TRBJ2-3, with 11 bases lining up with TRBD2. Germline V gene data show CDR1 as MNHNS and CDR2 as SASEGT. CDR3 length: 15 amino acids. V dropped 6 bases and J dropped 6; count of bases not matched to a gene: 8. The CDR3 nucleotides are TGTGCCAGCAGACGACTAGCGGGACCGCGGGATACGCAGTATTTT. Its protein product is CASRRLAGPRDTQYF.

This clonotype was seen only a few times. The chain recombines TRBV20-1 with TRBJ2-7; D is possibly TRBD2 (7 bases). V shed 3 bases and J shed 1 base, with 16 bases lying between them. CDR3 length: 15 residues. Per germline, CDR1 DFQATT and CDR2 SNEGSKA (reference sequence). The CDR3 bases are TGCAGTGCTAGTCCGAGGGGGGGCTGGTCCTACGAGCAGTACTTC. Protein product: CSASPRGGWSYEQYF.

This clonotype has ten or more counts. V is TRBV5-1 and J is TRBJ2-1; no clear D gene. Germline loops: CDR1 SGHRS, CDR2 YFSETQ. The CDR3 contains 13 residues. Between the trimmed V and J ends, which lost 4 bases and 3 bases, there was a span of 8 bases. The CDR3 DNA is TGCGCCAGCAGCCCCGGAGACTACAATGAGCAGTTCTTC. Protein product: CASSPGDYNEQFF.

This clonotype was observed a handful of times. The chain couples TRBV11-2 to TRBJ2-5; 9 positions agree with TRBD1. This CDR3 spans 13 amino acids. V lost 4 bases to trimming and J lost 5 bases; unmatched junction nucleotides: 2. Looked up from germline, CDR1 is SGHAT and CDR2 is FQNNGV. The CDR3: CASSSQGAETQYF. The CDR3 bases are TGTGCCAGCAGCTCACAGGGGGCGGAGACCCAGTACTTC.

This clonotype has at least ten counts. V is TRBV5-1 and J is TRBJ2-2, with 8 bases matching TRBD2. The CDR3 covers 19 residues. V shed 1 base and J 3 bases; nucleotides not matched to a gene: 14. In germline, CDR1 is SGHRS, CDR2 YFSETQ. CDR3 nucleotide sequence: TGCGCCAGCAGCTTGTACCCCCAAAGTAGCGGGGACGACACCGGGGAGCTGTTTTTT. It codes for CASSLYPQSSGDDTGELFF.

The chain links TRBV7-2 to TRBJ2-7, with 7 bases aligning to TRBD1. The CDR3 covers 17 residues. V shed 1 base, J shed 2 bases, and the junction held 11 bases outside the gene matches. The V gene's germline CDR1 is SGHTA and CDR2 FQGNSA. CDR3 coding DNA: TGTGCCAGCAGCTTAGGAGGGTTGGGACAGACCCCCTACGAGCAGTACTTC. Translated, it gives CASSLGGLGQTPYEQYF.

J is TRBJ2-3 and V is TRBV7-2; the D is unclear. Germline V gives CDR1 SGHTA, CDR2 FQGNSA. Trimming removed 4 bases from V and 6 bases from J, with 8 bases in between. The CDR3 consists of 12 residues. CDR3 bases: TGTGCCAGCAGCTCCCTAGGTGATACGCAGTATTTT. It is translated as CASSSLGDTQYF. The variable domain in full, with the rest retrieved from reference TRBV7-2 and TRBJ2-3, is GAGVSQSPSNKVTEKGKDVELRCDPISGHTALYWYRQSLGQGLEFLIYFQGNSAPDKSGLPSDRFSAERTGGSVSTLTIQRTQQEDSAVYLCASSSLGDTQYFGPGTRLTVL.

CDR3 in DNA: TGTGCCAGCAGCCCTCGCGGGCAGGTGGGAGCTAGCACAGATACGCAGTATTTT. This codes for CASSPRGQVGASTDTQYF. V is TRBV4-2 and J is TRBJ2-3; D is perhaps TRBD2 (5 bases). Deletions cut 4 bases from V and 0 bases from J, with 20 bases between. This CDR3 has 18 amino acids. The germline V gene encodes CDR1 LGHNA and CDR2 YNFKEQ.

This chain uses TRBV7-9 with TRBJ2-7, with TRBD2 matching 7 bases. Germline CDR1 is SEHNR and CDR2 is FQNEAQ (reference sequence). The V and J ends lost 2 bases and 6 bases, in that order; junction bases with no gene match: 4. The CDR3 covers 13 residues. The DNA for the CDR3 is TGTGCCAGCAGCTTATTTGGGGAGGGCGAGCAGTACTTC. It translates to CASSLFGEGEQYF.

In this sample, this clonotype turned up a few times. The J gene is TRBJ2-3, the V gene TRBV10-2, with 11 bases that match TRBD2. Germline loops: CDR1 WSHSY, CDR2 SAAADI. The CDR3 sequence is 15 residues long. The V gene end was trimmed by 2 bases and the J gene end by 7 bases; junction bases not matched to a gene: 5. CDR3: CASSEPGLAAHTQYF. The CDR3 DNA reads TGCGCCAGCAGTGAGCCGGGACTAGCGGCGCATACGCAGTATTTT.

The chain links TRBV20-1 to TRBJ2-1, with TRBD1 identical over 7 bases. The CDR3 length is 16 residues. V trimming: 6 bases; J trimming: 4 bases; junction bases outside the gene matches: 15. Germline V gene lookup returns CDR1 DFQATT and CDR2 SNEGSKA (reference sequence). The CDR3 DNA sequence: TGCAGTGCCCGAACTTCCGGGACAGAGGGTTACAATGAGCAGTTCTTC. Its protein product is CSARTSGTEGYNEQFF.

This clonotype has ten or more counts. V gene TRBV4-1 combines with J gene TRBJ2-3; D unclear. V lost 3 bases, J lost 6 bases, and 4 bases lay in between. The germline V gene has CDR1 MGHRA and CDR2 YSYEKL. The CDR3 loop spans 11 amino acids. The CDR3 loop reads CASSHRDTQYF. The CDR3 DNA follows: TGCGCCAGCAGCCATCGGGATACGCAGTATTTT.

This clonotype has just a few counts. The chain recombines TRBV7-2 with TRBJ2-5, with 8 bases lining up with TRBD2. Unmatched junction bases numbered 0, after V lost 5 bases and J lost 4 bases. This CDR3 has 12 residues. CDR1 is SGHTA, CDR2 FQGNSA, per germline. CDR3 residues: CASSREGETQYF. The CDR3 nucleotides read TGTGCCAGCAGCCGGGAGGGAGAGACCCAGTACTTC.

This sequence joins TRBV20-1 and TRBJ2-7, with D possibly TRBD1 on 6 matching bases. V lost 4 bases, J lost 0 bases, and 13 bases lay in between. This CDR3 is built from 14 residues. Germline V gene sequence: CDR1 DFQATT, CDR2 SNEGSKA (reference sequence). The CDR3 here is CSATDRSLSYEQYF. The CDR3 DNA follows: TGCAGTGCTACCGACAGGTCTCTCTCCTACGAGCAGTACTTC.

V and J are TRBV4-1 and TRBJ2-3; 8 bases fit TRBD2. Trimming took 4 bases from V and 2 from J; bases not matched to a gene: 2. The CDR3 covers 14 residues. CDR1 and CDR2 (germline): MGHRA, YSYEKL. CDR3: CASSPGGATDTQYF. The CDR3 DNA is TGCGCCAGCAGCCCGGGGGGGGCCACAGATACGCAGTATTTT.

V and J are TRBV12-3 or TRBV12-4 and TRBJ2-1, with D possibly TRBD1 on 6 matching bases. V lost 3 bases and J 6 bases, leaving 9 bases between the germline ends. CDR3 length: 13 residues. CDR3 region: CASSFSGANEQFF. The CDR3 coding sequence is TGTGCCAGCAGTTTTTCAGGGGCCAATGAGCAGTTCTTC.

The chain carries TRBV6-2 or TRBV6-3 and TRBJ2-1; TRBD2 matches at 7 bases. CDR3 length: 12 amino acids. Germline lookup yields CDR1 MNHEY and CDR2 SVGEGT. V lost 10 bases to trimming and J lost 2 bases; unmatched junction nucleotides: 2. Written as DNA, the CDR3 is TGTGCCACCGGGGGGACCTACAATGAGCAGTTCTTC. This codes for CATGGTYNEQFF.

This clonotype came up many times. The chain joins TRBV12-3 or TRBV12-4 to TRBJ2-6; TRBD1 matches 7 bases. With 3 bases clipped from V and 2 bases from J, the junction kept 4 bases outside the gene matches. This CDR3 is 16 amino acids long. In nucleotides, the CDR3 is TGTGCCAGCAGTTTTCGGCAGGGGGCTGGGGCCAACGTCCTGACTTTC. This codes for CASSFRQGAGANVLTF.

This chain connects TRBV4-3 to TRBJ1-1; 8 bases are shared with TRBD1. J gave up 0 bases and V 0 bases, and 0 bases lay outside the gene matches. Germline CDR1 is LGHNA and CDR2 is YSLEER. The CDR3 is 15 amino acids. CDR3 region: CASSQDRGLNTEAFF. The CDR3 DNA follows: TGCGCCAGCAGCCAAGACAGGGGGCTGAACACTGAAGCTTTCTTT.

V usage is TRBV10-2 and J usage is TRBJ2-7, with TRBD1 matching over 7 bases. This CDR3 is built from 16 residues. The V gene's germline CDR1 is WSHSY and CDR2 SAAADI. After removal of 4 bases from V and 5 bases from J, the junction contained 14 bases not matched to a gene. CDR3 coding DNA: TGCGCCAGCAGTGCCGAGGGGGCCCCCTCAAGAAACGAGCAGTACTTC. Amino acids: CASSAEGAPSRNEQYF.